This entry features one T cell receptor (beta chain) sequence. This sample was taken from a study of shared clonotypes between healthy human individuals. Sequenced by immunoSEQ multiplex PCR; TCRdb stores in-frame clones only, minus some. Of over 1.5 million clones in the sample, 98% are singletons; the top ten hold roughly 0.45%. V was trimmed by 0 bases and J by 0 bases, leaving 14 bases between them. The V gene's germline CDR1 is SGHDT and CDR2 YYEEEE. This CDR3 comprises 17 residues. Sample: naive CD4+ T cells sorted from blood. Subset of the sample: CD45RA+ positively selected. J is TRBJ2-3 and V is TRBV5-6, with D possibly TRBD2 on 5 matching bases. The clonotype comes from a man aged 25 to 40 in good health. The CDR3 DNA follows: TGTGCCAGCAGCTTGGTGGCCAGGACTTCTAGCACAGATACGCAGTATTTT. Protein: CASSLVARTSSTDTQYF.